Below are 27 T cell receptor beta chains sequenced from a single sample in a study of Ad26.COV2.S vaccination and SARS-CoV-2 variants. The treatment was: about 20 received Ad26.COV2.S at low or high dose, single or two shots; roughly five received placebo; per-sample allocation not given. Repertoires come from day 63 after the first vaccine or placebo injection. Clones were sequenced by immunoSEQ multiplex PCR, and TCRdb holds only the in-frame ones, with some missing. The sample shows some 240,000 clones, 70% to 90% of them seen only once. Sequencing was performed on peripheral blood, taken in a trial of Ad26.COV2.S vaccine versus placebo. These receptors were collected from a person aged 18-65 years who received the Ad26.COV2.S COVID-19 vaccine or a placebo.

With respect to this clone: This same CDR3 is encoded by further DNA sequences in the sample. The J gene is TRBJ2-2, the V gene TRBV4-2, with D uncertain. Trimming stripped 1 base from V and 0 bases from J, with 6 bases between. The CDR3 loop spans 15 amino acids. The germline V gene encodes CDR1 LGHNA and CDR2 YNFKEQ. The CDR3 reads CASSQAGANTGELFF. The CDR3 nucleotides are TGTGCCAGCAGCCAAGCCGGAGCGAACACCGGGGAGCTGTTTTTT.

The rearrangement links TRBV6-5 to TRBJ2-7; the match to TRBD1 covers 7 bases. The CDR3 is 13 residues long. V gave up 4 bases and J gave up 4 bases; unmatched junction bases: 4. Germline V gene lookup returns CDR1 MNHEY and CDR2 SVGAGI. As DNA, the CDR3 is TGTGCCAGCAGTTGGACAGGAGATTACGAGCAGTACGTC. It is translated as CASSWTGDYEQYV.

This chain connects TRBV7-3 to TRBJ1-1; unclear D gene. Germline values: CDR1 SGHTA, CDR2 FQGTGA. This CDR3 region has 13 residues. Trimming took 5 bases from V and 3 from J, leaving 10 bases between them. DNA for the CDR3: TGTGCCAGCAGCAGGAGCACAGACACTGAAGCTTTCTTT. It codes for CASSRSTDTEAFF.

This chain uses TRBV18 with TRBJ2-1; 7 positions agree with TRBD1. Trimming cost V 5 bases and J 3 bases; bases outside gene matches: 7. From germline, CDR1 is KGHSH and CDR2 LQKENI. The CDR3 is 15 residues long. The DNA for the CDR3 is TGTGCCAGCTCAACCCGGGACAGCCTCTACAATGAGCAGTTCTTC. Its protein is CASSTRDSLYNEQFF.

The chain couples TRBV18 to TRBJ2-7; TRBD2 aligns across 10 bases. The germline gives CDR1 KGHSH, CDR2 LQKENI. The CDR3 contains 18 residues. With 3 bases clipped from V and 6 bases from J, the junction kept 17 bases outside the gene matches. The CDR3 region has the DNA TGTGCCAGCTCACCTGGAACCTTTGGGCTAGCGGGAGAACGCGAGCAGTACGTC. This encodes CASSPGTFGLAGEREQYV.

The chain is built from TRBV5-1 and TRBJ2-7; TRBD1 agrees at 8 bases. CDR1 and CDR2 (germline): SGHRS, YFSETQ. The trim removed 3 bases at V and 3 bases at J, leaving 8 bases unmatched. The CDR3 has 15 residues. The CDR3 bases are TGCGCCAGCAGCTCCGGGACAGGCGTCAACTACGAGCAGTACGTC. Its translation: CASSSGTGVNYEQYV.

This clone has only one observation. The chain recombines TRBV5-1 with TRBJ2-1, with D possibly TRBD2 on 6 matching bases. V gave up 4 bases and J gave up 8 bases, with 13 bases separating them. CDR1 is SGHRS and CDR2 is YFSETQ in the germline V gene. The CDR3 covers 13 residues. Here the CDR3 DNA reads TGCGCCAGCAGCACAGGCGCTAGCGATGAGCAGTTCTTC. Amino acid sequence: CASSTGASDEQFF.

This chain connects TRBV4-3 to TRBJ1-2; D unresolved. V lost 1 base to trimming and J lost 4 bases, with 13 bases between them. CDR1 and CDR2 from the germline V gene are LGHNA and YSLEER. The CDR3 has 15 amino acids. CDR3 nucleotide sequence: TGCGCCAGCAGCCAAGCAGGTAGAAGTAGCTATGGCTACACCTTC. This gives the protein CASSQAGRSSYGYTF.

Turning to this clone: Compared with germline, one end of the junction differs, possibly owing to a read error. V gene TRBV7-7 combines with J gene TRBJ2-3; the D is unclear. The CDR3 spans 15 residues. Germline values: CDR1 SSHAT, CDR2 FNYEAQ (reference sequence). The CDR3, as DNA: TGTGCTAGCAGCTTAGTGGCCTTCACCACAGATACGCAGTATTTT. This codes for CASSLVAFTTDTQYF.

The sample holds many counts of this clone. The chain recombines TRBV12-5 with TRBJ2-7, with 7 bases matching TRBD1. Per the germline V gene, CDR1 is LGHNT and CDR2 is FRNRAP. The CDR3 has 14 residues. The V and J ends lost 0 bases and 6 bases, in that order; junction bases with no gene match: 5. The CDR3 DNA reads TGTGCTAGTGGTTTGGTACACAGGGGCAGCGAGCAGTACTTC. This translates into CASGLVHRGSEQYF.

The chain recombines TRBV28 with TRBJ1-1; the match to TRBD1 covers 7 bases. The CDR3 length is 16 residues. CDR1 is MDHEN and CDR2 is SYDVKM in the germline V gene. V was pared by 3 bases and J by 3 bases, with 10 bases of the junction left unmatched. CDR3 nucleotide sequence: TGTGCCAGCAGTTTTTTAATACAGGGGTTCGACACTGAAGCTTTCTTT. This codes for CASSFLIQGFDTEAFF.

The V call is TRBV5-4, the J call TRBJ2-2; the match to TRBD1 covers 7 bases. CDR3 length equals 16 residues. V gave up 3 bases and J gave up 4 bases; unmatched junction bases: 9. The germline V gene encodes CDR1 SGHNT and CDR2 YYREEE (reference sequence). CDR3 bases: TGTGCCAGCAGCTCCTCTCGGACAGGTGGCACCGGGGAGCTGTTTTTT. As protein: CASSSSRTGGTGELFF.

The CDR3 here is CASSKAPGLSGANVLTF. In DNA form, the CDR3 reads TGTGCCAGCAGTAAAGCCCCAGGCCTCTCTGGGGCCAACGTCCTGACTTTC. The rearrangement links TRBV7-2 to TRBJ2-6, with D uncertain. Between the trimmed V and J ends, which lost 6 bases and 0 bases, there was a span of 15 bases. Germline V gene sequence: CDR1 SGHTA, CDR2 FQGNSA. The CDR3 runs to 17 residues.

The CDR3 sequence is CASTGVGTEAFF. DNA of the CDR3: TGTGCCAGCACCGGGGTCGGGACTGAAGCTTTCTTT. This rearrangement joins TRBV6-6 to TRBJ1-1; D unclear. Trimming cost V 7 bases and J 5 bases, with 11 bases left between them. Germline CDR1 and CDR2: MNHNY and SVGAGI (reference sequence). This CDR3 region has 12 residues.

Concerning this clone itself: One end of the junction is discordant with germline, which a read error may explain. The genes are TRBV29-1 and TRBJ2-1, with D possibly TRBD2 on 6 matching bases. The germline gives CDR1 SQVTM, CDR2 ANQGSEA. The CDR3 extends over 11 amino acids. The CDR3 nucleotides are TGCAGCGTTAAAGAAACTAGCAGGCAGTTCTTC. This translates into CSVKETSRQFF.

The CDR3 loop is CASGLEGQTGELFF. DNA for the CDR3: TGTGCTAGTGGTTTGGAGGGACAGACCGGGGAGCTGTTTTTT. The J gene is TRBJ2-2, the V gene TRBV12-5, with 7 positions matching TRBD1. Germline CDR1 and CDR2: LGHNT and FRNRAP. The CDR3 loop spans 14 amino acids. The V segment lost 1 base and the J segment 5 bases; nucleotides outside the gene matches: 1.

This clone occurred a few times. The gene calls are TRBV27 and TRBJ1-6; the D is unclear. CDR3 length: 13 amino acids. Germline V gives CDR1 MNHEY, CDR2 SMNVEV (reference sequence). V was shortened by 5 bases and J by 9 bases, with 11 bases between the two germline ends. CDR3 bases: TGTGCCAGCAGTACAGTGGCCAGTTCACCCCTCCACTTT. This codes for CASSTVASSPLHF.

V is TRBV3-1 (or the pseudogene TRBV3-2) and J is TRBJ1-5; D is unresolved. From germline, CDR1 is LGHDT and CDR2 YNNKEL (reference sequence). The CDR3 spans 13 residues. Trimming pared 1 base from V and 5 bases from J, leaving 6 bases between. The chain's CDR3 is CASSQGFDQPQHF. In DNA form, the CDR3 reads TGTGCCAGCAGCCAAGGTTTCGATCAGCCCCAGCATTTT.

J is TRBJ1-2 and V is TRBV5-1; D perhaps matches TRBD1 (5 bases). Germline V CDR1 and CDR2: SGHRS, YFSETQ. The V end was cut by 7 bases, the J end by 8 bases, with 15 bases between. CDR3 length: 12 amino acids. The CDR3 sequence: CASALTGGGYTF. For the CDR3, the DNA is TGCGCCAGCGCTTTGACCGGGGGAGGCTACACCTTC.

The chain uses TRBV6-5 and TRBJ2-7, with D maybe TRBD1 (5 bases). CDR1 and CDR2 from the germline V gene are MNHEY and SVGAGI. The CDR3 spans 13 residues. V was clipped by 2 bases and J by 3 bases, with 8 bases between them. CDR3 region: CASSYDRGYEQYF. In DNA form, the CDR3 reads TGTGCCAGCAGTTACGATAGGGGCTACGAGCAGTACTTC.

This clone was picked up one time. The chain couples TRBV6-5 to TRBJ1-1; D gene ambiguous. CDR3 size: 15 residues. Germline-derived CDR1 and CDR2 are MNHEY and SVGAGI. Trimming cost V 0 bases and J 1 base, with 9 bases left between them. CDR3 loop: CASSYSRVGNTEAFF. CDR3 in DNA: TGTGCCAGCAGTTACTCGAGGGTGGGGAACACTGAAGCTTTCTTT.

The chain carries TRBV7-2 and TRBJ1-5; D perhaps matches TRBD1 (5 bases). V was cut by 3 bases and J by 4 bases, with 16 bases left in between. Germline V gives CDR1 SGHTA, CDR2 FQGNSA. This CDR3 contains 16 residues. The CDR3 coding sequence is TGTGCCAGCAGCTTGGCAGGGATAGGGGTAAATCAGCCCCAGCATTTT. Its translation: CASSLAGIGVNQPQHF. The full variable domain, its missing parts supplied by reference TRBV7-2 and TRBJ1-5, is GAGVSQSPSNKVTEKGKDVELRCDPISGHTALYWYRQSLGQGLEFLIYFQGNSAPDKSGLPSDRFSAERTGGSVSTLTIQRTQQEDSAVYLCASSLAGIGVNQPQHFGDGTRLSIL.

CDR3 sequence: CASSDRGDRGGYTF. The CDR3 DNA sequence: TGTGCCAGCAGTGACCGGGGGGACAGGGGTGGCTACACCTTC. V gene TRBV2 combines with J gene TRBJ1-2; the match to TRBD1 covers 10 bases. Germline V CDR1 and CDR2: SNHLY, FYNNEI. The CDR3 is 14 residues long. The trim removed 3 bases at V and 7 bases at J, leaving 5 bases unmatched.

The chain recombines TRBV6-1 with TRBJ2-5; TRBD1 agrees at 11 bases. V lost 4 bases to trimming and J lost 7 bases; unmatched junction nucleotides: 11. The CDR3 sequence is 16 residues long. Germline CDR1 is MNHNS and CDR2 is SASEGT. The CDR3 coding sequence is TGTGCCAGCAGTGTCCATGGGACAGGGGGGTTGGCGACCCAGTACTTC. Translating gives CASSVHGTGGLATQYF.

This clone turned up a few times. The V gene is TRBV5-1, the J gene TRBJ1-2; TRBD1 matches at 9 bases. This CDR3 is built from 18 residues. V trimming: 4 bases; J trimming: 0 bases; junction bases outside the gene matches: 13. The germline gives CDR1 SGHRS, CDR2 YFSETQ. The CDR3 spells CASSRGTGNPSANYGYTF. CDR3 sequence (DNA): TGCGCCAGCAGCAGGGGGACAGGGAATCCCTCAGCTAACTATGGCTACACCTTC. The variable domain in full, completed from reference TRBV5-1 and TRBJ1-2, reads KAGVTQTPRYLIKTRGQQVTLSCSPISGHRSVSWYQQTPGQGLQFLFEYFSETQRNKGNFPGRFSGRQFSNSRSEMNVSTLELGDSALYLCASSRGTGNPSANYGYTFGSGTRLTVV.

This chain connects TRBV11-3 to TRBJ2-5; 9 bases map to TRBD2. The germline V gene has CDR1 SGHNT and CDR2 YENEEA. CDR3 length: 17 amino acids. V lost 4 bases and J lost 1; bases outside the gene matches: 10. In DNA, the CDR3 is TGTGCCAGCAGCTCTCGCAGCGGGAGGACGTCCCAAGAGACCCAGTACTTC. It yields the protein CASSSRSGRTSQETQYF.

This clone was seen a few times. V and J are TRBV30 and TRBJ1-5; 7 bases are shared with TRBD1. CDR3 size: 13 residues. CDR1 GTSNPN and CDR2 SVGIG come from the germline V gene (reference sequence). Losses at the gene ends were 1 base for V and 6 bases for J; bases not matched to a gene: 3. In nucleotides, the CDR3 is TGTGCCTGGAGTGAAGGGGGCGGTCAGCCCCAGCATTTT. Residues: CAWSEGGGQPQHF.